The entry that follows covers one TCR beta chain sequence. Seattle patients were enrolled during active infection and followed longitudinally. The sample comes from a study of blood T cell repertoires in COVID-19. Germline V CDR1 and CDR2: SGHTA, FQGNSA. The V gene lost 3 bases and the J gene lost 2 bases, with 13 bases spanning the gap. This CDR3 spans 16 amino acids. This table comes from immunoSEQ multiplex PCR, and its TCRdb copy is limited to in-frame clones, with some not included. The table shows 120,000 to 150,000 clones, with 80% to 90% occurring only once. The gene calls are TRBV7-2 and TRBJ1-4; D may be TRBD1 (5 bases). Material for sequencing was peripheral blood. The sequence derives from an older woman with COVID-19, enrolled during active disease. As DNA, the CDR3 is TGTGCCAGCAGCTTCGCCAGGGTATCCACTAATGAAAAACTGTTTTTT. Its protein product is CASSFARVSTNEKLFF.